The source of this T cell receptor (beta chain) is a study of response to subunit inactivated influenza vaccine. Whole-study findings and limits: Few additional T cells are recruited per seasonal influenza vaccination, authors suggested.

This clonotype was counted a few times. Its specificity is unknown. TCRdb ran MiXCR on the RT-PCR reads and lists one entry per CDR3 protein. The sample has over 400,000 distinct CDR3 sequences; about 10% are singletons. Trimming cost V 5 bases and J 7 bases; bases outside gene matches: 10. This CDR3 comprises 15 residues. Germline CDR1 is LNHNV and CDR2 is YYDKDF (reference sequence). The sequencing here drew on PBMCs from blood, taken about 40 days after vaccination. The sequence came from a man over 45 who received an inactivated influenza vaccine. This chain links TRBV15 with TRBJ2-1; 8 bases align to TRBD1. In DNA form, the CDR3 reads TGTGCCACCAGCTATCCCGGGACAGGTTTAAATGAGCAGTTCTTC. It encodes CATSYPGTGLNEQFF.